Listed below are T cell receptor beta chains from one sample, sequenced in a study of cytotoxic CD8 clonotypes in ibrutinib-treated CLL. Assay: immunoSEQ multiplex PCR; the TCRdb copy retains only in-frame clones and omits some. The data show about 60,000 clones, approximately 50% seen once. Sample: PBMCs, taken at disease progression, from a patient treated with ibrutinib. The receptor set was obtained from a human donor with chronic lymphocytic leukemia. Both conserved end residues are part of each CDR3. Each record gives: V gene, D gene, clone size, J gene, CDR3 protein. The D gene is left open where the match is weak. The size entry is marked missing in some rows and otherwise reads once, few, many or a size class.

TRBV4-3	-	-	TRBJ1-1	CASSQYAGLTEAFF
TRBV6-6	TRBD2	once	TRBJ2-7	CASSYSGRGAYEQYF
TRBV29-1	-	-	TRBJ1-2	CSVGSDYGYTF
TRBV10-3	-	-	TRBJ1-2	CAISESPNGGYTF
TRBV28	-	-	TRBJ1-2	CAIQSPGVYGYTF
TRBV5-1	TRBD1	many	TRBJ1-1	CASSSGQGAVVGNTEAFF
TRBV19	TRBD1	-	TRBJ2-3	CASRQGRADTQYF
TRBV6-1	-	few	TRBJ2-7	CASSELDTYYEQYF
TRBV2	TRBD2	few	TRBJ2-7	CASSEQASGIFYEQYF
TRBV29-1	-	once	TRBJ1-1	CSVDRDSPEAFF
TRBV27	TRBD1	few	TRBJ1-5	CASSPRTGGAGGQPQHF
TRBV9	-	few	TRBJ2-7	CASGDGPRYF
TRBV28	-	-	TRBJ1-5	CASSLGQNKPQHF
TRBV19	-	once	TRBJ1-5	CASSIGGAHNQPQHF
TRBV4-2	TRBD2	-	TRBJ2-1	CASSGSGTSGGGEQFF
TRBV6-5	-	few	TRBJ2-2	CASSYTRVVGELFF
TRBV18	-	-	TRBJ1-3	CATPGRIENTIYF
TRBV7-9	TRBD1	-	TRBJ2-1	CASSLDPAAGTDIDNEQFF
TRBV6-5	-	-	TRBJ2-7	CASSRQVDVRQYF
TRBV28	-	-	TRBJ2-1	CASSSRPDEQFF
TRBV4-3	-	once	TRBJ2-5	CASSQEVMGAETQYF
TRBV10-3	TRBD1	-	TRBJ2-3	CAISRQGADTDTQYF
TRBV7-9	-	-	TRBJ2-3	CASSLFPGTTRTQYF
TRBV19	-	-	TRBJ1-3	CASSRTGSGNTIYF
TRBV19	-	once	TRBJ1-1	CASNPGARNTEAFF
TRBV10-3	TRBD1	-	TRBJ2-7	CAITPGQGASEQYF
TRBV7-8	-	-	TRBJ1-1	CASSSRRVKTEAFF
TRBV6-5	TRBD2	-	TRBJ2-7	CASSKSSGGLYEQYF
TRBV7-9	-	few	TRBJ2-7	CASSNRDKGEQYF
TRBV7-2	-	-	TRBJ2-1	CASSLSGYNEQFF
TRBV11-2	-	few	TRBJ2-3	CASSLVAGDSAQYF
TRBV5-1	-	few	TRBJ1-5	CASSLDETQPQHF
TRBV2	-	-	TRBJ1-2	CASSEVTANYGYTF
TRBV20-1	-	few	TRBJ1-3	CSVERDYSIFF
TRBV7-2	-	once	TRBJ2-5	CASSLATPRYRAETQYF
TRBV7-6	-	-	TRBJ2-5	CASSPSDGGETQYF
TRBV7-8	-	-	TRBJ2-7	CASSLGQGTYEQYF
TRBV30	TRBD2	once	TRBJ2-3	CAWSVSGARGTDTQYF
TRBV28	-	-	TRBJ1-5	CASTSGTAHNQPQHF
TRBV6-5	-	-	TRBJ2-1	CASSYGAAYNEQFF
TRBV14	-	-	TRBJ2-3	CASSQVVGATDTQYF
TRBV29-1	-	-	TRBJ2-2	CSVEDRGVEELFF
TRBV2	-	many	TRBJ1-2	CASSEVRNVRYGYTF
TRBV2	-	-	TRBJ2-2	CASNRGTNTGELFF
TRBV7-2	TRBD2	-	TRBJ2-5	CASSLVSGFQETQYF
TRBV10-3	-	-	TRBJ2-2	CAISASGSANTGELFF
TRBV18	-	-	TRBJ2-3	CASSPRVGVTSTDTQYF
TRBV4-1	-	few	TRBJ1-5	CASSQESYQPQHF
TRBV5-8	-	many	TRBJ1-4	CASSLGQAATNEKLFF
TRBV15	TRBD1	-	TRBJ2-3	CATAPSAGTGGTDTQYF
TRBV5-5	-	few	TRBJ1-1	CASSFSAPKGTEAFF
TRBV11-2	TRBD2	few	TRBJ2-3	CASSLSGRDTQYF
TRBV4-3	-	-	TRBJ2-1	CASSHSGYNEQFF
TRBV7-2	-	few	TRBJ2-7	CASSAPWGSEQYF
TRBV7-9	-	-	TRBJ1-2	CASSLARETGGEGYTF
TRBV9	-	-	TRBJ1-2	CASSPSDRPATF
TRBV14	-	-	TRBJ1-1	CASSEIAANTEAFF
TRBV7-9	TRBD1	-	TRBJ2-3	CASSLGQGAITDTQYF
TRBV7-2	TRBD1	many	TRBJ2-7	CASSVRGLSSYEQYF